These T cell receptor beta chains were read from a single sample in a study of graft-versus-host responses after intestinal transplantation. The repertoire was sequenced with immunoSEQ multiplex PCR; TCRdb's copy has only in-frame clones and lacks some. The sample carries roughly 5,500 clones, 25% to 30% recorded once. The source material was alloreactive CD4+ T cells from a mixed lymphocyte reaction culture, sampled before transplantation. The origin of the receptors is a human patient who was an organ donor for intestinal transplantation. CDR3s include the opening cysteine and the closing phenylalanine or tryptophan. Fields, in order: V gene, J gene, clone size, D gene, CDR3 length, CDR3 DNA, CDR3 protein. A D gene is named only where the DNA matches it firmly. Clone size, where shown, is once, few, many, or a class for clones that have expanded.

V gene: TRBV18
J gene: TRBJ2-7
clone size: large
D gene: TRBD2
CDR3 length: 17
CDR3 DNA: TGTGCCAGCTCGTCGCGGCCTTCTAGCGGGACCACCTACGAGCAGTACTTC
CDR3 protein: CASSSRPSSGTTYEQYF

V gene: TRBV30
J gene: TRBJ2-2
clone size: NA
D gene: NA
CDR3 length: 13
CDR3 DNA: TGTGCCTGGAGTGTAATGCTTACCGGGGAGCTGTTTTTT
CDR3 protein: CAWSVMLTGELFF

V gene: TRBV11-2
J gene: TRBJ1-1
clone size: NA
D gene: NA
CDR3 length: 13
CDR3 DNA: TGTGCCAGCAGCCTGAGCGGGAACACTGAAGCTTTCTTT
CDR3 protein: CASSLSGNTEAFF

V gene: TRBV6-1
J gene: TRBJ1-2
clone size: few
D gene: NA
CDR3 length: 14
CDR3 DNA: TGTGCCAGCAGTCCCAGGGGATTTAGATTTCGCTACACCTTC
CDR3 protein: CASSPRGFRFRYTF

V gene: TRBV30
J gene: TRBJ1-1
clone size: few
D gene: NA
CDR3 length: 12
CDR3 DNA: TGTGCCTGGAGTGTAGGGAACACTGAAGCTTTCTTT
CDR3 protein: CAWSVGNTEAFF

V gene: TRBV30
J gene: TRBJ1-6
clone size: few
D gene: NA
CDR3 length: 13
CDR3 DNA: TGTGCCTGGAGGGACCATAATAATTCACCCCTCCACTTT
CDR3 protein: CAWRDHNNSPLHF

V gene: TRBV12-5
J gene: TRBJ1-1
clone size: few
D gene: NA
CDR3 length: 11
CDR3 DNA: TGTGCTAGTGGCCCCCCTCCTGAAGCTTTCTTT
CDR3 protein: CASGPPPEAFF

V gene: TRBV7-9
J gene: TRBJ1-2
clone size: NA
D gene: NA
CDR3 length: 15
CDR3 DNA: TGTGCCAGCAGCCGCAATCATCTTTCCAACTATGGCTACACCTTC
CDR3 protein: CASSRNHLSNYGYTF

V gene: TRBV5-1
J gene: TRBJ1-2
clone size: NA
D gene: NA
CDR3 length: 13
CDR3 DNA: TGCGCCAGCAGCTTTTCACAGTTGGAGGGCTACACCTTC
CDR3 protein: CASSFSQLEGYTF

V gene: TRBV5-4
J gene: TRBJ2-3
clone size: NA
D gene: NA
CDR3 length: 14
CDR3 DNA: TGTGCCAGCAGCGACAAGCGCGCCACAGATACGCAGTATTTT
CDR3 protein: CASSDKRATDTQYF

V gene: TRBV10-3
J gene: TRBJ2-7
clone size: NA
D gene: NA
CDR3 length: 14
CDR3 DNA: TGTGCCATCAGTGAGTCGAGTGGCGCCTACGAGCAGTACTTC
CDR3 protein: CAISESSGAYEQYF

V gene: TRBV4-3
J gene: TRBJ2-5
clone size: few
D gene: TRBD2
CDR3 length: 14
CDR3 DNA: TGCGCCAGCAGCCAGCTAGCGGGGGTAGAGACCCAGTACTTC
CDR3 protein: CASSQLAGVETQYF

V gene: TRBV9
J gene: TRBJ2-3
clone size: NA
D gene: TRBD2
CDR3 length: 15
CDR3 DNA: TGTGCCAGCAGCGTAGCGGGGGGGCTCACAGATACGCAGTATTTT
CDR3 protein: CASSVAGGLTDTQYF

V gene: TRBV30
J gene: TRBJ2-3
clone size: few
D gene: NA
CDR3 length: 12
CDR3 DNA: TGTGCCTGGAGTCAGGGGGGGTTGACGCAGTATTTT
CDR3 protein: CAWSQGGLTQYF

V gene: TRBV19
J gene: TRBJ1-2
clone size: NA
D gene: NA
CDR3 length: 14
CDR3 DNA: TGTGCCAGTAGTATCGGGACGGTAATCTATGGCTACACCTTC
CDR3 protein: CASSIGTVIYGYTF

V gene: TRBV2
J gene: TRBJ2-5
clone size: few
D gene: NA
CDR3 length: 14
CDR3 DNA: TGTGCCAGCGGCTTCCCAGGGTTTCAAGAGACCCAGTACTTC
CDR3 protein: CASGFPGFQETQYF

V gene: TRBV19
J gene: TRBJ1-3
clone size: NA
D gene: TRBD1
CDR3 length: 15
CDR3 DNA: TGTGCCAGTAGTATTGGAGGGGGCAGTGGAAACACCATATATTTT
CDR3 protein: CASSIGGGSGNTIYF

V gene: TRBV11-2
J gene: TRBJ1-3
clone size: NA
D gene: NA
CDR3 length: 15
CDR3 DNA: TGTGCCAGCAGCCGACCCAGGGGAACTGGAAACACCATATATTTT
CDR3 protein: CASSRPRGTGNTIYF

V gene: TRBV5-4
J gene: TRBJ2-2
clone size: medium-sized
D gene: NA
CDR3 length: 13
CDR3 DNA: TGTGCCAGCAGCTTCCAGGGCCCCGGGGAGCTGTTTTTT
CDR3 protein: CASSFQGPGELFF

V gene: TRBV2
J gene: TRBJ2-7
clone size: medium-sized
D gene: NA
CDR3 length: 13
CDR3 DNA: TGTGCCAGCAGTCGACAGGCGTTCTACGAGCAGTACTTC
CDR3 protein: CASSRQAFYEQYF

V gene: TRBV7-2
J gene: TRBJ2-5
clone size: NA
D gene: TRBD2
CDR3 length: 13
CDR3 DNA: TGTGCCAGCAGCTTAGCTAGCGGGGAGACCCAGTACTTC
CDR3 protein: CASSLASGETQYF

V gene: TRBV5-1
J gene: TRBJ1-2
clone size: few
D gene: NA
CDR3 length: 17
CDR3 DNA: TGCGCCAGCAGCTCCTATGGGAGGGTGTGGTCCAACTATGGCTACACCTTC
CDR3 protein: CASSSYGRVWSNYGYTF

V gene: TRBV6-1
J gene: TRBJ1-1
clone size: NA
D gene: NA
CDR3 length: 13
CDR3 DNA: TGTGCCAGCAGGGACAGTCGAGGCGCTGAAGCTTTCTTT
CDR3 protein: CASRDSRGAEAFF

V gene: TRBV10-2
J gene: TRBJ2-2
clone size: NA
D gene: NA
CDR3 length: 16
CDR3 DNA: TGCGCCAGCAGTGAGCGGAGGACGGCTAACACCGGGGAGCTGTTTTTT
CDR3 protein: CASSERRTANTGELFF

V gene: TRBV5-4
J gene: TRBJ2-1
clone size: few
D gene: TRBD2
CDR3 length: 16
CDR3 DNA: TGTGCCAGCAGCGTACCTCTAGCGGGGGCCCTAGATGAGCAGTTCTTC
CDR3 protein: CASSVPLAGALDEQFF

V gene: TRBV12-5
J gene: TRBJ2-3
clone size: NA
D gene: NA
CDR3 length: 15
CDR3 DNA: TGTGCTAGTGGGGTGGGGACTCAGGTGACAGATACGCAGTATTTT
CDR3 protein: CASGVGTQVTDTQYF